The subject of this entry is one TCR beta chain. These data come from a study of blood T cell repertoires in COVID-19. Assignments of participants to cohorts depended upon their own reported clinical history. Two negative PCRs, clearance, or symptom resolution had been documented for recovered Cohort 3 donors. Trimming cost V 7 bases and J 5 bases, with 12 bases left between them. The V gene's germline CDR1 is SNHLY and CDR2 FYNNEI. The CDR3 contains 12 residues. How the authors handled the data: Counts of nucleated cells, estimated from reference gene primer amplification, were obtained. Profiling relied on immunoSEQ multiplex PCR, and the TCRdb table lists in-frame clones only, not all of them. That table supplies the V and J calls and clone size; D and trimming were determined from the DNA. The repertoire holds 450,000 to 600,000 clones, with around 87% as singletons.

This chain uses TRBV2 with TRBJ2-7; no clear D gene. Sequencing was performed on PBMCs or T cells enriched from blood (not recorded which). The TCR comes from a woman aged 18-29 years who had recovered from COVID-19. This CDR3 reads CASTYGLDEQYF. CDR3 coding DNA: TGTGCCAGCACTTACGGTCTGGACGAGCAGTACTTC.